Given below is one TCR beta chain in context. Its antigen remains unidentified. The data derive from a study of CD8+ T cells in alopecia areata. cDNA serving as the sequencing template came from extracted, reverse transcribed RNA. Produced via immunoSEQ multiplex PCR; TCRdb's table is partial and in-frame only. The table has just over 150,000 clones, 50% to 70% seen once. Study-level points and caveats: Scalp clonality and expanded CD8+ clones among the top 100 showed significant decreases with tofacitinib. A large proportion of expanded lesional clones were detected persisting in scalp and blood during tofacitinib.

Treatment: oral pan-JAK inhibitor, 5-10 mg twice daily. The study team obtained lesional scalp punch biopsies and peripheral blood from alopecia areata patients. Per the germline V gene, CDR1 is SGHTA and CDR2 is FQGNSA. The CDR3 contains 16 residues. Trimming shortened V by 1 base and J by 0 bases, and 11 bases separated the two germline ends. The sequencing used CD4+ T cells sorted from blood, collected at week 4, from a patient treated with tofacitinib. The clonotype originates from a human donor with alopecia areata. The chain is built from TRBV7-2 and TRBJ2-3; D is tentatively TRBD1 or TRBD2 (5 bases each). The CDR3 sequence: CASSLGGTYSTDTQYF. The CDR3, as DNA: TGTGCCAGCAGCTTAGGTGGGACCTATAGCACAGATACGCAGTATTTT.